These 16 T cell receptor beta chains originate from one sample sequenced in a study of cytomegalovirus exposure and HLA in healthy donors. The PCR had 60 Vbeta and 13 Jbeta primers. Method: immunoSEQ multiplex PCR; TCRdb's copy keeps in-frame clones and lacks some. This table has 100,000 to 150,000 clones, roughly 76% appearing once. Sequenced: PBMCs. The receptors were sampled from a woman aged 55-69 years in good health and CMV-seropositive.

The chain combines TRBV5-6 with TRBJ1-6, with D possibly matching TRBD1 (6 bases). Germline V lookup: CDR1 SGHDT, CDR2 YYEEEE. CDR3 length: 15 amino acids. V was trimmed by 2 bases and J by 6 bases, leaving 12 bases between them. The CDR3, as DNA: TGTGCCAGCAGCTTTGACAGGCGTGCTAATTCACCCCTCCACTTT. Translation: CASSFDRRANSPLHF.

The chain recombines TRBV28 with TRBJ1-1, with 11 bases lining up with TRBD1. V lost 6 bases to trimming and J lost 5 bases; unmatched junction nucleotides: 5. The germline CDR1 and CDR2 sequences are MDHEN and SYDVKM. The CDR3 has 14 residues. The CDR3, as DNA: TGTGCCAGCAGCATGGGACAGGGGGGGACTGAAGCTTTCTTT. It codes for CASSMGQGGTEAFF.

This chain uses TRBV7-2 with TRBJ2-1; D possibly corresponds to TRBD1 (7 bases). The CDR3 is 13 amino acids. Germline lookup yields CDR1 SGHTA and CDR2 FQGNSA. V shed 5 bases and J shed 13 bases, with 18 bases lying between them. Here the CDR3 DNA reads TGTGCCAGCAGCGGACGGGGACAGCGGGTCCAGTTCTTC. Its protein product is CASSGRGQRVQFF.

The V and J genes are TRBV5-8 and TRBJ1-5; D not certain. The ends were cut back, 1 base at V and 0 bases at J, with 11 bases in the middle. The CDR3 totals 16 residues. Looked up from germline, CDR1 is SGHTS and CDR2 is YDEGEE. CDR3 residues: CASSLRRSYSNQPQHF. The DNA of the CDR3 is TGTGCCAGCAGCTTGCGGCGGAGCTATAGCAATCAGCCCCAGCATTTT. Supplemented by reference TRBV5-8 and TRBJ1-5, the full variable domain reads EAGVTQSPTHLIKTRGQQATLRCSPISGHTSVYWYQQALGLGLQFLLWYDEGEERNRGNFPPRFSGRQFPNYSSELNVNALELEDSALYLCASSLRRSYSNQPQHFGDGTRLSIL.

This clone was detected a few times. CDR3: CASSRTVRTEAFF. CDR3 DNA: TGTGCCAGCAGCAGGACAGTCCGGACTGAAGCTTTCTTT. This chain uses TRBV5-8 with TRBJ1-1; TRBD1 is a possible D gene (6 bases). Germline V gene sequence: CDR1 SGHTS, CDR2 YDEGEE. This CDR3 contains 13 residues. V was pared by 4 bases and J by 5 bases, with 12 bases between. Looking up the rest from reference TRBV5-8 and TRBJ1-1 gives the full variable domain: EAGVTQSPTHLIKTRGQQATLRCSPISGHTSVYWYQQALGLGLQFLLWYDEGEERNRGNFPPRFSGRQFPNYSSELNVNALELEDSALYLCASSRTVRTEAFFGQGTRLTVV.

The rearrangement uses TRBV21-1 and TRBJ2-3; the DNA was not compared with TRBD2, the D call given in the table. TRBV21-1 is a known pseudogene. The CDR3 consists of 13 residues. CDR3 in DNA: TGTGCCGGGGGGATGAAACGCACAGATACGCAGTATTTT. Protein product: CAGGMKRTDTQYF.

The chain carries TRBV11-2 and TRBJ2-5, with D perhaps matching TRBD2 (6 bases). The CDR3 is 15 amino acids. Trimming cost V 4 bases and J 5 bases, with 17 bases left between them. Per the germline V gene, CDR1 is SGHAT and CDR2 is FQNNGV. The CDR3 region has the DNA TGTGCCAGCAGCTCTCCTCTAGGGCTAGCGGAGACCCAGTACTTC. It translates to CASSSPLGLAETQYF.

This sequence joins TRBV6-6 and TRBJ1-1; a possible D gene is TRBD1 (5 bases). Trimming removed 2 bases from V and 0 bases from J, with 10 bases in between. The CDR3 has 15 amino acids. Germline V lookup: CDR1 MNHNY, CDR2 SVGAGI (reference sequence). The CDR3 protein is CASSYDGQLNTEAFF. The CDR3 DNA is TGTGCCAGCAGTTACGATGGACAATTGAACACTGAAGCTTTCTTT.

V gene TRBV27 combines with J gene TRBJ2-3; a possible D gene is TRBD1 (5 bases). Germline lookup yields CDR1 MNHEY and CDR2 SMNVEV (reference sequence). The CDR3 has 15 residues. V lost 8 bases and J lost 2, with 17 bases in between. CDR3 loop: CASAVLDMYTDTQYF. The CDR3, as DNA: TGTGCCAGCGCCGTACTGGACATGTACACAGATACGCAGTATTTT.

The chain is built from TRBV19 and TRBJ2-1, with no clear D. CDR1 LNHDA and CDR2 SQIVND come from the germline V gene (reference sequence). Trimming took 6 bases from V and 9 from J, leaving 18 bases between them. This CDR3 comprises 14 residues. The CDR3 DNA follows: TGTGCCAGTAGCGGCGGATACCACCTATCTGAGCAGTTCTTC. Its translation: CASSGGYHLSEQFF.

This clone occurred once. The genes are TRBV7-2 and TRBJ2-1; 9 bases are shared with TRBD2. The CDR3 covers 15 residues. Germline values: CDR1 SGHTA, CDR2 FQGNSA. V was clipped by 6 bases and J by 4 bases; unmatched bases: 7. In nucleotides, the CDR3 is TGTGCCAGCAGTTTGCGGGAGGGTAGGTACAATGAGCAGTTCTTC. It translates to CASSLREGRYNEQFF.

This rearrangement joins TRBV6-5 to TRBJ1-2; weak D call: TRBD1 (5 bases). Trimming took off 0 bases at V and 4 bases at J, with 15 bases between the two ends. Germline V gives CDR1 MNHEY, CDR2 SVGAGI. The CDR3 has 16 amino acids. The CDR3 protein is CASSYSSAGDFYGYTF. DNA of the CDR3: TGTGCCAGCAGTTACTCCAGTGCGGGGGACTTCTATGGCTACACCTTC.

CDR3 DNA: TGTGCCAGCAGCGAACAGGGAATGGGGTCTAATGAAAAACTGTTTTTT. It specifies CASSEQGMGSNEKLFF. The chain combines TRBV2 with TRBJ1-4, with D maybe TRBD1 (6 bases). The CDR3 is 16 residues long. Germline V lookup: CDR1 SNHLY, CDR2 FYNNEI. V gave up 6 bases and J gave up 3 bases, with 17 bases separating them.

V usage is TRBV5-5 and J usage is TRBJ2-7; tentatively, D is TRBD1 (6 bases). Between the trimmed V and J ends, which lost 0 bases and 0 bases, there was a span of 10 bases. In germline, CDR1 is SGHKS, CDR2 YYEKEE (reference sequence). CDR3 size: 15 residues. CDR3 in amino acids: CASSLGQGISYEQYF. CDR3 coding DNA: TGTGCCAGCAGCTTGGGCCAGGGGATCTCCTACGAGCAGTACTTC.

V usage is TRBV5-4 and J usage is TRBJ1-4, with 8 bases matching TRBD1. CDR3 length equals 14 residues. V was pared by 4 bases and J by 6 bases, with 5 bases of the junction left unmatched. Germline assignment: CDR1 SGHNT and CDR2 YYREEE (reference sequence). The CDR3 reads CASSLGQGDEKLFF. The DNA of the CDR3 is TGTGCCAGCAGCCTCGGACAGGGTGATGAAAAACTGTTTTTT. The full variable domain, its missing parts supplied by reference TRBV5-4 and TRBJ1-4, is ETGVTQSPTHLIKTRGQQVTLRCSSQSGHNTVSWYQQALGQGPQFIFQYYREEENGRGNFPPRFSGLQFPNYSSELNVNALELDDSALYLCASSLGQGDEKLFFGSGTQLSVL.

J is TRBJ1-5 and V is TRBV2; 8 bases fit TRBD1. Germline V gene lookup returns CDR1 SNHLY and CDR2 FYNNEI. The ends lost 3 bases at V and 5 bases at J; junction bases unmatched: 6. The CDR3 runs to 15 residues. The CDR3 protein is CASSEVDREYQPQHF. The CDR3 nucleotides read TGTGCCAGCAGTGAGGTGGACAGGGAGTATCAGCCCCAGCATTTT.